This record concerns one TCR beta chain sequence. Seattle researchers signed up patients amid active infection and tracked them longitudinally. This entry belongs to a study of blood T cell repertoires in COVID-19. Study details: PBMCs, B-cell-depleted T cells, or T cells were the source of the cDNA or gDNA that made up the material.

Source study methods: Estimates of nucleated cell counts were drawn from the amplification of reference gene primers. Clones were read by immunoSEQ multiplex PCR, and TCRdb kept only the in-frame ones, dropping some. V and J calls and clone size come straight from that table; D and trimming were deduced from the DNA. The data hold 250,000 to 350,000 clones, with roughly 90% observed a single time. From germline, CDR1 is GTSNPN and CDR2 SVGIG (reference sequence). The CDR3 contains 14 residues. The ends lost 0 bases at V and 6 bases at J; junction bases unmatched: 5. The chain combines TRBV30 with TRBJ2-3; 8 positions agree with TRBD1. This sequence was found in a woman aged 30 to 39 with COVID-19, enrolled during active disease. Input material: peripheral blood. Written as DNA, the CDR3 is TGTGCCTGGAGTGTAAGGCAGGGGGCCGATACGCAGTATTTT. Translated, it gives CAWSVRQGADTQYF.